This TCR beta chain is from a study of control samples from healthy donors and cancer patients. This CDR3 region has 14 residues. From germline, CDR1 is MGHDK and CDR2 SYGVNS. The junction had 7 bases not matched to a gene; V was cut back by 4 bases and J by 8 bases. The table came from immunoSEQ multiplex PCR; TCRdb's copy has only in-frame clones and leaves some out. The sample includes 100,000 to 150,000 clones, more than 85% seen only once; the top ten take around 1.7%. The clonotype originates from a man between 18 and 29 years old in good health. The chain links TRBV25-1 to TRBJ1-4; 7 bases map to TRBD1. The sequencing input was blood. Here the CDR3 reads CASSGRGGWEKLFF. For the CDR3, the DNA is TGTGCCAGCAGTGGCAGGGGGGGTTGGGAAAAACTGTTTTTT.